The next 13 T cell receptor beta chains were all read from a single sample in a study of cytomegalovirus exposure and HLA in healthy donors. It was with 60 Vbeta and 13 Jbeta primers that the PCR ran. Assay used: immunoSEQ multiplex PCR; TCRdb lists only in-frame clones, some missing. The profile covers about 77,000 clones, with nearly 80% appearing a single time and around 4.8% taken by the ten largest. Sequencing was performed on PBMCs. The source is a man aged 35 to 55 in good health and CMV-seronegative.

V is TRBV7-8 and J is TRBJ2-2, with TRBD2 matching 11 bases. V lost 5 bases, J lost 2 bases, and 4 bases stayed unmatched. CDR3 length: 16 amino acids. The V gene's germline CDR1 is SGHVS and CDR2 FQNEAQ. CDR3 sequence: CASSILAGGNTGELFF. CDR3 DNA sequence: TGTGCCAGCAGCATCCTAGCGGGAGGCAACACCGGGGAGCTGTTTTTT.

The rearrangement joins TRBV29-1 to TRBJ2-5, with D uncertain. The J call may be incorrect, as the DNA end agrees better with TRBJ2-7. The CDR3 has 11 residues. Germline-derived CDR1 and CDR2 are SQVTM and ANQGSEA. CDR3 sequence (DNA): TGCAGCGTTGGAGACACCTACGAGCAGTACTTC. Translation: CSVGDTYEQYF.

V and J are TRBV7-8 and TRBJ1-4, with TRBD1 as a possible D gene (6 bases). In germline, CDR1 is SGHVS, CDR2 FQNEAQ. V gave up 0 bases and J gave up 6 bases, with 11 bases separating them. CDR3 length: 15 amino acids. CDR3 region: CASSLARRGDEKLFF. CDR3 nucleotide sequence: TGTGCCAGCAGCTTAGCGCGCAGGGGAGATGAAAAACTGTTTTTT.

Concerning this clone itself: One end of the junction does not line up with germline, which may come from a read error. The chain combines TRBV28 with TRBJ2-7, with 8 bases aligning to TRBD2. The CDR3 totals 11 residues. The V gene's germline CDR1 is MDHEN and CDR2 SYDVKM. The CDR3 spells CASSSGGTRDF. In nucleotides, the CDR3 is TGTGCCAGCAGTTCTGGCGGGACTAGAGACTTC.

CDR3 nucleotide sequence: TGTGCCAGCAGCCAGGGAGGGGCCCCCTATGGCTACACCTTC. Its translation: CASSQGGAPYGYTF. The chain links TRBV6-5 to TRBJ1-2; weak D call: TRBD1 (5 bases). Germline V gene data show CDR1 as MNHEY and CDR2 as SVGAGI. Deletions cut 6 bases from V and 4 bases from J, with 15 bases between. The CDR3 contains 14 residues.

The chain couples TRBV13 to TRBJ1-1; D is uncertain. V lost 5 bases and J lost 6, with 10 bases in between. Germline V gene data show CDR1 as PRHDT and CDR2 as FYEKMQ (reference sequence). The CDR3 totals 12 residues. Written as DNA, the CDR3 is TGTGCCAGCAGCCGGGTAGGTCCTGAAGCTTTCTTT. The encoded protein is CASSRVGPEAFF.

This clone qualifies as medium-sized. V gene TRBV30 combines with J gene TRBJ1-4; D is uncertain. The CDR3 totals 15 residues. From germline, CDR1 is GTSNPN and CDR2 SVGIG (reference sequence). V was cut by 2 bases and J by 7 bases, with 17 bases left in between. The CDR3 sequence: CAWSPPGGDVEKLFF. The CDR3 nucleotides are TGTGCCTGGAGTCCCCCAGGAGGCGACGTTGAAAAACTGTTTTTT.

In its sample, this clone was seen once. The rearrangement links TRBV19 to TRBJ2-7; 9 bases are shared with TRBD2. Per the germline V gene, CDR1 is LNHDA and CDR2 is SQIVND (reference sequence). The CDR3 covers 14 residues. The V and J ends lost 7 bases and 1 base, in that order; junction bases with no gene match: 5. The CDR3 DNA follows: TGTGCCAGTATCCCAACTAGCGGGTCCTACGAGCAGTACTTC. Residues: CASIPTSGSYEQYF. Looking up the rest from reference TRBV19 and TRBJ2-7 gives the full variable domain: DGGITQSPKYLFRKEGQNVTLSCEQNLNHDAMYWYRQDPGQGLRLIYYSQIVNDFQKGDIAEGYSVSREKKESFPLTVTSAQKNPTAFYLCASIPTSGSYEQYFGPGTRLTVT.

V gene TRBV5-1 combines with J gene TRBJ2-5, with 8 bases lining up with TRBD2. The CDR3 is 15 residues long. Germline V lookup: CDR1 SGHRS, CDR2 YFSETQ. The V segment lost 6 bases and the J segment 4 bases; nucleotides outside the gene matches: 11. In DNA, the CDR3 is TGCGCCAGCAACGACGGTGGGACTAGTCGAGAGACCCAGTACTTC. Protein product: CASNDGGTSRETQYF. The whole variable domain, filled in from reference TRBV5-1 and TRBJ2-5, reads KAGVTQTPRYLIKTRGQQVTLSCSPISGHRSVSWYQQTPGQGLQFLFEYFSETQRNKGNFPGRFSGRQFSNSRSEMNVSTLELGDSALYLCASNDGGTSRETQYFGPGTRLLVL.

This clone has just a few counts. The gene calls are TRBV25-1 and TRBJ2-5; D is perhaps TRBD1 (6 bases). The J call may be faulty, since TRBJ2-7 better matches the DNA end. Germline V lookup: CDR1 MGHDK, CDR2 SYGVNS. The CDR3 contains 13 residues. The CDR3 DNA reads as TGTGCCAGCAGTACCGGGACACCATACGAGCAGTACTTC. This codes for CASSTGTPYEQYF.

The chain recombines TRBV18 with TRBJ2-1; TRBD2 agrees at 7 bases. Per germline, CDR1 KGHSH and CDR2 LQKENI. The CDR3 spans 15 residues. After removal of 6 bases from V and 8 bases from J, the junction contained 13 bases not matched to a gene. The CDR3 region is CASSPPGGSLYEQFF. The CDR3 bases are TGTGCCAGCTCCCCCCCCGGGGGGAGTTTGTATGAGCAGTTCTTC.

This clone has a single count. The chain couples TRBV25-1 to TRBJ2-5; 7 bases agree with TRBD1. The V gene end was trimmed by 5 bases and the J gene end by 2 bases; junction bases not matched to a gene: 11. This CDR3 is built from 16 residues. Germline V lookup: CDR1 MGHDK, CDR2 SYGVNS. This CDR3 is CASSSRDREIQETQYF. For the CDR3, the DNA is TGTGCCAGCAGTTCCCGGGACAGAGAGATTCAAGAGACCCAGTACTTC.

CDR3 bases: TGCGCCAGCAGCTCTTCTACTAGCGGGGGTGTCTACGAGCAGTACTTC. Protein: CASSSSTSGGVYEQYF. The chain has TRBV5-1 and TRBJ2-7, with 11 bases aligning to TRBD2. V trimming: 3 bases; J trimming: 3 bases; junction bases outside the gene matches: 8. Germline V gives CDR1 SGHRS, CDR2 YFSETQ. This CDR3 comprises 16 residues.